Listed below are T cell receptor beta chains from one sample, sequenced in a study of OX40 agonist ivuxolimab in advanced cancers. This table comes from immunoSEQ multiplex PCR, and its TCRdb copy is limited to in-frame clones, with some not included. The sample gives about 80,000 clones, around 86% of which show up once; 1.5% to 2% is in the top ten. The sequenced sample was CD4+ or CD8+ T cells sorted from blood, obtained in a trial of the OX40 agonist ivuxolimab. All receptors come from an adult with an advanced solid tumor such as melanoma, head and neck, liver or kidney cancer. CDR3s include the opening cysteine and the closing phenylalanine or tryptophan. The D gene is left open where the match is weak. Clone size is stated in some rows and not others, as once, few, many or a class when expanded.

D gene: TRBD2
clone size: once
J gene: TRBJ2-1
V gene: TRBV28
CDR3 protein: CASRPGTRTSEQFF
CDR3 DNA: TGTGCCAGCAGACCCGGGACTAGAACGAGCGAGCAGTTCTTC

D gene: NA
clone size: few
J gene: TRBJ2-7
V gene: TRBV6-6
CDR3 protein: CASSYRASRLSYEQYF
CDR3 DNA: TGTGCCAGCAGTTACCGGGCCAGTCGTCTCTCCTACGAGCAGTACTTC

D gene: NA
clone size: many
J gene: TRBJ2-7
V gene: TRBV5-1
CDR3 protein: CASSLEPTSSYEQYF
CDR3 DNA: TGCGCCAGCAGCTTGGAACCTACCTCCTCCTACGAGCAGTACTTC

D gene: TRBD2
clone size: NA
J gene: TRBJ2-7
V gene: TRBV6-6
CDR3 protein: CASTRGGPDEQYF
CDR3 DNA: TGTGCCAGCACCCGGGGAGGGCCGGACGAGCAGTACTTC

D gene: NA
clone size: NA
J gene: TRBJ2-1
V gene: TRBV10-3
CDR3 protein: CAISERGAGSRDEQFF
CDR3 DNA: TGTGCCATCAGTGAGAGGGGAGCGGGTAGTCGGGATGAGCAGTTCTTC

D gene: TRBD2
clone size: few
J gene: TRBJ2-3
V gene: TRBV4-2
CDR3 protein: CASCLAGVDTQYF
CDR3 DNA: TGTGCCAGCTGCCTAGCGGGAGTAGATACGCAGTATTTT

D gene: NA
clone size: NA
J gene: TRBJ1-1
V gene: TRBV16
CDR3 protein: CASSQWGGGEAFF
CDR3 DNA: TGTGCCAGCAGCCAATGGGGCGGTGGTGAAGCTTTCTTT

D gene: NA
clone size: few
J gene: TRBJ2-7
V gene: TRBV6-6
CDR3 protein: CASSYPYSEQYF
CDR3 DNA: TGTGCCAGCAGTTACCCCTACAGCGAGCAGTACTTC

D gene: TRBD1
clone size: NA
J gene: TRBJ1-4
V gene: TRBV10-3
CDR3 protein: CAAGGTASEKLFF
CDR3 DNA: TGTGCCGCTGGCGGGACAGCTTCTGAAAAACTGTTTTTT

D gene: NA
clone size: NA
J gene: TRBJ2-7
V gene: TRBV7-2
CDR3 protein: CASSERESYEQYF
CDR3 DNA: TGTGCCAGCAGCGAACGGGAATCCTACGAGCAGTACTTC

D gene: NA
clone size: NA
J gene: TRBJ2-3
V gene: TRBV10-1
CDR3 protein: CASSDRIGDTQYF
CDR3 DNA: TGCGCCAGCAGTGACAGGATCGGAGATACGCAGTATTTT

D gene: TRBD1
clone size: NA
J gene: TRBJ1-1
V gene: TRBV4-1
CDR3 protein: CASSSDRWDTEAFF
CDR3 DNA: TGCGCCAGCAGCTCGGACAGGTGGGACACTGAAGCTTTCTTT

D gene: NA
clone size: NA
J gene: TRBJ2-1
V gene: TRBV4-1
CDR3 protein: CASSLNRRYNEQFF
CDR3 DNA: TGCGCCAGCAGCCTTAACCGACGGTACAATGAGCAGTTCTTC

D gene: NA
clone size: NA
J gene: TRBJ2-4
V gene: TRBV19
CDR3 protein: CASSPVGGGGIQYF
CDR3 DNA: TGTGCCAGTAGCCCGGTCGGGGGCGGCGGCATTCAGTACTTC

D gene: NA
clone size: NA
J gene: TRBJ1-4
V gene: TRBV19
CDR3 protein: CASSDVANEKLFF
CDR3 DNA: TGTGCCAGTTCGGATGTTGCTAATGAAAAACTGTTTTTT

D gene: NA
clone size: NA
J gene: TRBJ1-2
V gene: TRBV5-6
CDR3 protein: CASSLVQGDGYTF
CDR3 DNA: TGTGCCAGCAGCTTGGTCCAGGGCGATGGCTACACCTTC

D gene: TRBD2
clone size: NA
J gene: TRBJ2-5
V gene: TRBV30
CDR3 protein: CAWSKLSGNLQETQYF
CDR3 DNA: TGTGCCTGGAGCAAACTTAGCGGGAACCTCCAAGAGACCCAGTACTTC

D gene: NA
clone size: NA
J gene: TRBJ1-4
V gene: TRBV6-5
CDR3 protein: CASSLRRGGEKLFF
CDR3 DNA: TGTGCCAGCAGCCTCCGGCGCGGGGGGGAAAAACTGTTTTTT

D gene: TRBD2
clone size: NA
J gene: TRBJ2-5
V gene: TRBV7-2
CDR3 protein: CASSKPGRAETQYF
CDR3 DNA: TGTGCCAGCAGCAAACCCGGGAGGGCAGAGACCCAGTACTTC

D gene: NA
clone size: NA
J gene: TRBJ1-1
V gene: TRBV6-1
CDR3 protein: CASSEDVGAGKTEAFF
CDR3 DNA: TGTGCCAGCAGTGAAGACGTCGGGGCAGGGAAAACTGAAGCTTTCTTT

D gene: NA
clone size: few
J gene: TRBJ2-5
V gene: TRBV15
CDR3 protein: CATSRIRGQETQYF
CDR3 DNA: TGTGCCACCAGCAGGATTAGGGGCCAAGAGACCCAGTACTTC

D gene: NA
clone size: NA
J gene: TRBJ2-7
V gene: TRBV28
CDR3 protein: CASSLRRTYEQYF
CDR3 DNA: TGTGCCAGCAGTTTAAGGCGAACCTACGAGCAGTACTTC

D gene: NA
clone size: NA
J gene: TRBJ2-7
V gene: TRBV6-1
CDR3 protein: CASSAVINEVYEQYF
CDR3 DNA: TGTGCCAGCAGTGCCGTAATAAACGAAGTCTACGAGCAGTACTTC

D gene: TRBD1
clone size: NA
J gene: TRBJ2-7
V gene: TRBV9
CDR3 protein: CASSAGSGTGTYEQYF
CDR3 DNA: TGTGCCAGCAGCGCGGGCTCCGGGACAGGGACCTACGAGCAGTACTTC

D gene: NA
clone size: NA
J gene: TRBJ2-5
V gene: TRBV28
CDR3 protein: CASSRRGAPQETQYF
CDR3 DNA: TGTGCCAGCAGTCGCCGGGGGGCCCCCCAAGAGACCCAGTACTTC

D gene: NA
clone size: NA
J gene: TRBJ2-5
V gene: TRBV28
CDR3 protein: CASSPHGTGGETQYF
CDR3 DNA: TGTGCCAGCAGTCCACATGGGACGGGCGGAGAGACCCAGTACTTC

D gene: NA
clone size: NA
J gene: TRBJ1-4
V gene: TRBV4-3
CDR3 protein: CASSQEGRGNEKLFF
CDR3 DNA: TGCGCCAGCAGCCAAGAGGGCAGGGGTAATGAAAAACTGTTTTTT

D gene: TRBD1
clone size: NA
J gene: TRBJ1-6
V gene: TRBV7-9
CDR3 protein: CASSPGQLAPSPLHF
CDR3 DNA: TGTGCCAGCAGCCCGGGACAGCTGGCACCATCACCCCTCCACTTT

D gene: NA
clone size: NA
J gene: TRBJ1-2
V gene: TRBV6-4
CDR3 protein: CASSAGLGYGYTF
CDR3 DNA: TGTGCCAGCAGTGCGGGGCTCGGCTATGGCTACACCTTC

D gene: NA
clone size: NA
J gene: TRBJ2-7
V gene: TRBV15
CDR3 protein: CATSRDIARSGEQYF
CDR3 DNA: TGTGCCACCAGCAGAGATATTGCCAGGTCCGGCGAGCAGTACTTC

D gene: NA
clone size: NA
J gene: TRBJ2-1
V gene: TRBV18
CDR3 protein: CASSPGTSLNEQFF
CDR3 DNA: TGTGCCAGCTCACCAGGGACTTCTCTCAATGAGCAGTTCTTC

D gene: TRBD2
clone size: NA
J gene: TRBJ2-1
V gene: TRBV11-1
CDR3 protein: CASSRVTSGRHEQFF
CDR3 DNA: TGTGCCAGCAGCAGAGTAACTAGCGGGAGGCATGAGCAGTTCTTC